These T cell receptor beta chains were read from a single sample in a study of cytomegalovirus exposure and HLA in healthy donors. Only in-frame clones appear in the TCRdb table, and some are missing; sequencing was by immunoSEQ multiplex PCR. Of 75,000 to 90,000 clones listed, roughly four fifths are singletons. The specimen was PBMCs. These receptors were collected from a human donor in good health. Both conserved end residues are part of each CDR3. The order of the fields is J gene, V gene, CDR3 length, clone size, CDR3 protein. Clone sizes are given selectively: once, few, many, or a class where the clone is expanded.

>TRBJ1-2|TRBV4-2|14|-
CASSQDTQGGGYTF
>TRBJ2-7|TRBV7-9|14|-
CASSLAARPYEQYF
>TRBJ2-3|TRBV30|13|-
CAWGRGTRDTQYF
>TRBJ2-7|TRBV29-1|12|-
CSVVEGTYEQYF
>TRBJ2-7|TRBV5-1|15|-
CASSWGGEAPHEQYF
>TRBJ2-3|TRBV5-4|16|-
CASSLATASGGSTQYF
>TRBJ1-5|TRBV19|18|-
CASSTILAGGNSNQPQHF
>TRBJ2-1|TRBV7-2|13|-
CASSLLQAYEQFF
>TRBJ2-1|TRBV9|18|few
CASSVQTSRDFSYNEQFF
>TRBJ2-1|TRBV10-1|15|-
CASSVFLSGYNEQFF
>TRBJ2-5|TRBV19|18|-
CASSITSSGGAGQETQYF
>TRBJ1-4|TRBV9|19|-
CASSVGAGENTPTNEKLFF
>TRBJ1-6|TRBV4-1|14|-
CASSQVSHNSPLHF
>TRBJ2-1|TRBV6-4|15|-
CASSDGTSGGAEQFF
>TRBJ1-2|TRBV19|15|-
CASSLVPTANYGYTF
>TRBJ2-2|TRBV2|11|-
CASSVSGELFF
>TRBJ2-1|TRBV6-1|13|-
CASSRQAWNEQFF
>TRBJ1-6|TRBV5-6|14|-
CASHPTGGLSPLHF
>TRBJ1-2|TRBV29-1|17|-
CSVSPGLVGTGGCDYTF
>TRBJ1-1|TRBV6-5|13|-
CASLTGGNTEAFF
>TRBJ2-7|TRBV10-3|17|-
CAISGAPGGDGKYEQYF
>TRBJ1-5|TRBV19|15|-
CASSMNGNSNQPQHF
>TRBJ2-3|TRBV15|16|-
CATSSAGPLRTDTQYF
>TRBJ1-1|TRBV29-1|12|-
CSVWPGHIEAFF